This TCR beta chain emerged from a study of cytomegalovirus exposure and HLA in healthy donors. General study results and limits: Later analysis showed most CMV-associated TCR beta chains appearing HLA-restricted. In all likelihood, a cluster of highly shared sequence variants was a sequencing artifact.

60 Vbeta and 13 Jbeta primers were used in PCR. The assay was immunoSEQ multiplex PCR, and TCRdb's table has in-frame clones only and misses some. The table lists about 220,000 clones, around 80% of them singletons. As regards this clone: The antigen is undetermined.

Every donor was a healthy person donating bone marrow. The CDR3 length is 11 residues. The V end lost 4 bases, the J end lost 7 bases, and 9 bases lay between the germline ends. Germline loops: CDR1 SGHTS, CDR2 YDEGEE. This receptor was taken from a boy aged 2 to 10 in good health and CMV-seronegative. Sequenced material: PBMCs. This chain connects TRBV5-8 to TRBJ2-7, with D maybe TRBD1 (6 bases). The CDR3 coding sequence is TGTGCCAGCAGCCAACAGGGTGAGCAGTACTTC. Translation gives CASSQQGEQYF.